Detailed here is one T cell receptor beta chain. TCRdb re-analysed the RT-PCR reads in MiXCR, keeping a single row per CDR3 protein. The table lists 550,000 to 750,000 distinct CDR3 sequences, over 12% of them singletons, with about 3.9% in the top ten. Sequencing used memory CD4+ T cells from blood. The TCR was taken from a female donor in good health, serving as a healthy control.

CDR3 residues: CATSDPYNYGYTF. The CDR3 coding sequence is TGTGCCACCAGTGATCCTTATAACTATGGCTACACCTTC. The chain links TRBV24-1 to TRBJ1-2; unclear D gene. Germline lookup yields CDR1 KGHDR and CDR2 SFDVKD. V was shortened by 3 bases and J by 1 base, with 5 bases between the two germline ends. The CDR3 has 13 amino acids.